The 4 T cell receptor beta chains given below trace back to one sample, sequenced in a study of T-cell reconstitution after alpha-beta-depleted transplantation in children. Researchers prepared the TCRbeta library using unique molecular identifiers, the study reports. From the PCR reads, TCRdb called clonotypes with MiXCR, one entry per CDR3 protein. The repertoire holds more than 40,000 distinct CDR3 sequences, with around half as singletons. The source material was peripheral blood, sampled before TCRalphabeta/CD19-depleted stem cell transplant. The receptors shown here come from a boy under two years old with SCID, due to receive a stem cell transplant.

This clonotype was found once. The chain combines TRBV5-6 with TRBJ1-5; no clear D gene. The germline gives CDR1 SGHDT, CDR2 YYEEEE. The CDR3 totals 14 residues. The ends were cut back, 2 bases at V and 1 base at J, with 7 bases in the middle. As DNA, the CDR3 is TGTGCCAGCAGCTTTCGGATGAGCAATCAGCCCCAGCATTTT. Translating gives CASSFRMSNQPQHF. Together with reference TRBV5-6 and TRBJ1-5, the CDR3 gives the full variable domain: DAGVTQSPTHLIKTRGQQVTLRCSPKSGHDTVSWYQQALGQGPQFIFQYYEEEERQRGNFPDRFSGHQFPNYSSELNVNALLLGDSALYLCASSFRMSNQPQHFGDGTRLSIL.

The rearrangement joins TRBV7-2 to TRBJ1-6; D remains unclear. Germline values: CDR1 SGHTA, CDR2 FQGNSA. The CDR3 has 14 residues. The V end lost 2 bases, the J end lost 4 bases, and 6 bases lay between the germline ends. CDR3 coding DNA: TGTGCCAGCAGCTTATTACTGTATAATTCACCCCTCCACTTT. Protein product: CASSLLLYNSPLHF.

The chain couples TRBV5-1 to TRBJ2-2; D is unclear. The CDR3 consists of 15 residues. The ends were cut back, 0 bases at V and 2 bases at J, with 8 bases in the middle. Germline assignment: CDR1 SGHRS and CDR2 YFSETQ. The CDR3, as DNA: TGCGCCAGCAGCTTGGTGGGGAATAACACCGGGGAGCTGTTTTTT. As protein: CASSLVGNNTGELFF.

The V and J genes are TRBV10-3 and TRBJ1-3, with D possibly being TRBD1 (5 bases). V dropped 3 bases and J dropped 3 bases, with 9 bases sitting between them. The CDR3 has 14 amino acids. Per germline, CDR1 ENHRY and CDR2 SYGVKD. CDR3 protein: CAISDGGDGNTIYF. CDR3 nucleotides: TGTGCCATCAGTGACGGAGGGGATGGAAACACCATATATTTT.